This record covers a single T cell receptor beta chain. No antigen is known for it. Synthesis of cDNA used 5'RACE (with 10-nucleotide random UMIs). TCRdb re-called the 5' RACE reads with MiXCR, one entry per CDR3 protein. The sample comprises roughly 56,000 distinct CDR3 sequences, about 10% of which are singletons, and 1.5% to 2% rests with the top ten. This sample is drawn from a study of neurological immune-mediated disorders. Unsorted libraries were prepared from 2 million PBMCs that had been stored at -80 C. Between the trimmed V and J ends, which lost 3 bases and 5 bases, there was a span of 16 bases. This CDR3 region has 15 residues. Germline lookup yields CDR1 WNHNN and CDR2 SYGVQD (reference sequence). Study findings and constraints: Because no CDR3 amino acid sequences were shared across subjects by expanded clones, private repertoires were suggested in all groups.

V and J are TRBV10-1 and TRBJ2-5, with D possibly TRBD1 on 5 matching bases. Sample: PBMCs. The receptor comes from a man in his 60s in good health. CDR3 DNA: TGCGCCAGCAGTGAAGACAGCCAGGCCAGGGAGACCCAGTACTTC. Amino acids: CASSEDSQARETQYF.